The 2 T cell receptor beta chains given below trace back to one sample, sequenced in a study of T-cell reconstitution after alpha-beta-depleted transplantation in children. A library of TCRbeta sequences, prepared with unique molecular identifiers, was generated. TCRdb recomputed calls from the PCR reads with MiXCR, one row per CDR3 protein. The top ten clones hold about 41% of a sample with just under 350,000 distinct CDR3 sequences, around 15% of them seen once. Material: PBMCs, mostly from graft donor cells, obtained 360 days after TCRalphabeta/CD19-depleted stem cell transplant. These receptors all come from a male patient between 2 and 10 years old who had a stem cell transplant for acute lymphoblastic leukemia, so the T cells may come from the graft donor.

This clonotype was picked up many times. The rearrangement joins TRBV5-1 to TRBJ1-1; unclear D gene. The germline V and J ends were trimmed by 4 bases and 6 bases, with 10 bases remaining between them. The length of the CDR3 is 12 residues. In germline, CDR1 is SGHRS, CDR2 YFSETQ. The CDR3 nucleotides are TGCGCCAGCAGCGGAGATCTCGCTGAAGCTTTCTTT. This gives the protein CASSGDLAEAFF.

The V gene is TRBV20-1, the J gene TRBJ1-5; 8 nucleotides line up with TRBD1. V lost 1 base, J lost 4 bases, and 3 bases stayed unmatched. CDR1 and CDR2 from the germline V gene are DFQATT and SNEGSKA (reference sequence). The CDR3 covers 14 residues. The CDR3 DNA follows: TGCAGTGCTAGAGCGGGACAGGCGAATCAGCCCCAGCATTTT. Protein sequence: CSARAGQANQPQHF.